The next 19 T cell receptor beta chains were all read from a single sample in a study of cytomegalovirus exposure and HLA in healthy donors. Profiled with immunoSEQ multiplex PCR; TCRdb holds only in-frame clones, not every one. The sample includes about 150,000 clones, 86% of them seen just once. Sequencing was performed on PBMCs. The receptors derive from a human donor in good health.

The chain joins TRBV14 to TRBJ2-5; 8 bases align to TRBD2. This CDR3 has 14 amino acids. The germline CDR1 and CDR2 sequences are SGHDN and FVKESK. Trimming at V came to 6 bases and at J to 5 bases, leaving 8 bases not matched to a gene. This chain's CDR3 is CASSLLAGGETQYF. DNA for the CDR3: TGTGCCAGCAGTCTTCTAGCGGGTGGGGAGACCCAGTACTTC.

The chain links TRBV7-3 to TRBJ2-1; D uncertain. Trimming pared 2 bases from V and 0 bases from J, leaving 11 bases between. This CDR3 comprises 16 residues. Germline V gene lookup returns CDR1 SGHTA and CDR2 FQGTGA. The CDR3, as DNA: TGTGCCAGCAGCTTATACCCCCTAAGCTCCTACAATGAGCAGTTCTTC. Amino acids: CASSLYPLSSYNEQFF.

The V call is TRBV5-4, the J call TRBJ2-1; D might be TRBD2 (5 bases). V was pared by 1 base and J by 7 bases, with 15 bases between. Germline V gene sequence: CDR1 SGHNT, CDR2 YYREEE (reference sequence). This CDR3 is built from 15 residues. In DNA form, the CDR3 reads TGTGCCAGCAGCTTGATTGCTAGAGGGCGAAATGAGCAGTTCTTC. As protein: CASSLIARGRNEQFF.

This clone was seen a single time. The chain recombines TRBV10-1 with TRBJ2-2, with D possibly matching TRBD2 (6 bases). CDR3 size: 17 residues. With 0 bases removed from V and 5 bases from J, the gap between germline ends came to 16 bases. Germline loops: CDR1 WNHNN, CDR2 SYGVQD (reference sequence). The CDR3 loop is CASSESVVNAGTGELFF. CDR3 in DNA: TGCGCCAGCAGTGAGTCGGTAGTTAATGCGGGGACCGGGGAGCTGTTTTTT.

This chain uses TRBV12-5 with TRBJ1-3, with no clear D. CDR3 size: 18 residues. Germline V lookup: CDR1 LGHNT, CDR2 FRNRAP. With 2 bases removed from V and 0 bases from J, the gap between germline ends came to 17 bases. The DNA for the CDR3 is TGTGCTAGTGGTTTGAGCGGCCTAAAGCTCCGCTCTGGAAACACCATATATTTT. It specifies CASGLSGLKLRSGNTIYF.

CDR3 in amino acids: CASRKQGDNEKLFF. Here the CDR3 DNA reads TGTGCCAGCAGGAAACAGGGGGACAATGAAAAACTGTTTTTT. The chain couples TRBV2 to TRBJ1-4; 8 nucleotides agree with TRBD1. The germline V gene encodes CDR1 SNHLY and CDR2 FYNNEI. J lost 5 bases, V lost 6 bases, and 5 bases had no gene match. The CDR3 sequence is 14 residues long.

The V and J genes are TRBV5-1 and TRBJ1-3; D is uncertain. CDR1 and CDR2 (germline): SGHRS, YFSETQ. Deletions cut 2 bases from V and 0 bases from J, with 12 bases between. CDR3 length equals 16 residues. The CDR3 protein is CASSFYHPNSGNTIYF. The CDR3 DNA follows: TGCGCCAGCAGCTTCTATCACCCCAACTCTGGAAACACCATATATTTT.

The CDR3 spells CASSLEPGGPYGYTF. The CDR3 nucleotides read TGTGCCAGCAGCTTAGAACCGGGAGGGCCCTATGGCTACACCTTC. The J gene is TRBJ1-2, the V gene TRBV7-2; D not certain. The V end lost 1 base, the J end lost 4 bases, and 13 bases lay between the germline ends. From germline, CDR1 is SGHTA and CDR2 FQGNSA. This CDR3 spans 15 amino acids.

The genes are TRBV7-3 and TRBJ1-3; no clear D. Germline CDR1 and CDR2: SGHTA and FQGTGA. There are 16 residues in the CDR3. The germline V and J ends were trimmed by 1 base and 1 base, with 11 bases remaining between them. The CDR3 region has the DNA TGTGCCAGCAGCTTAATTGCGGGAGTGTCTGGAAACACCATATATTTT. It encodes CASSLIAGVSGNTIYF.

The CDR3 sequence is CASRWGQTNTEAFF. The CDR3 region has the DNA TGTGCCAGCAGATGGGGACAGACGAACACTGAAGCTTTCTTT. The chain joins TRBV7-9 to TRBJ1-1; 7 bases agree with TRBD1. CDR1 and CDR2 (germline): SEHNR, FQNEAQ (reference sequence). The CDR3 spans 14 residues. The V and J ends lost 6 bases and 1 base, in that order; junction bases with no gene match: 5. Based on the CDR3 plus reference TRBV7-9 and TRBJ1-1, the full variable domain is DTGVSQNPRHKITKRGQNVTFRCDPISEHNRLYWYRQTLGQGPEFLTYFQNEAQLEKSRLLSDRFSAERPKGSFSTLEIQRTEQGDSAMYLCASRWGQTNTEAFFGQGTRLTVV.

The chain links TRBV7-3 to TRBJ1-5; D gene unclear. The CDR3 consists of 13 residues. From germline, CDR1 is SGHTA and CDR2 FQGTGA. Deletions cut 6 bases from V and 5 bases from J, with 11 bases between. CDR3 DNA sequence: TGTGCCAGCAGTCAAGACCGGGATCAGCCCCAGCATTTT. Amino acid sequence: CASSQDRDQPQHF.

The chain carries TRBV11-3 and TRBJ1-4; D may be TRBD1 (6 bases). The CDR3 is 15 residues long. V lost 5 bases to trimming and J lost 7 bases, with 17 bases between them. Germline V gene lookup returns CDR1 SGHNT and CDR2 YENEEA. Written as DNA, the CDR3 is TGTGCCAGCAGCCTCCCCGGGACAAACCTTGAAAAACTGTTTTTT. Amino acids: CASSLPGTNLEKLFF.

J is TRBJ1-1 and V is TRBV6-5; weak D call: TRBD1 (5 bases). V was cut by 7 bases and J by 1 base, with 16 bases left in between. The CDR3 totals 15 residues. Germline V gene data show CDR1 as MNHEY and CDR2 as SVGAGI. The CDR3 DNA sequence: TGTGCCAGCACTCCCTCTGGTGGGGCGAACACTGAAGCTTTCTTT. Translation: CASTPSGGANTEAFF.

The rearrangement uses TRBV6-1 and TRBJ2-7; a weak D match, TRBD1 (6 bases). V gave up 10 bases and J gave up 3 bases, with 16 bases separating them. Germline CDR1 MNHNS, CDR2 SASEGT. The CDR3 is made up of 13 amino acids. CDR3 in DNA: TGTGCCATCGGGTGGACAGCATACTACGAGCAGTACTTC. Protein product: CAIGWTAYYEQYF.

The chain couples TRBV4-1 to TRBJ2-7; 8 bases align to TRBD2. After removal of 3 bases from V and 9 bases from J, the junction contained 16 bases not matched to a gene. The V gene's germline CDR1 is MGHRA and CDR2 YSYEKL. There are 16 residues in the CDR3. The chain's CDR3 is CASSQATGGQIRVQYF. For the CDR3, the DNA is TGCGCCAGCAGCCAGGCAACGGGGGGGCAGATACGAGTGCAGTACTTC.

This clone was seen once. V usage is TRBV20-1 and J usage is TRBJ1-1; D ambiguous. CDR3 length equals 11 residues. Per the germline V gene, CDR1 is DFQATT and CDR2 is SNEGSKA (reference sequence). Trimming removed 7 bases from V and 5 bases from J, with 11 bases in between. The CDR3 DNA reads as TGCAGTGTCGGTGTTTTGACTGAAGCTTTCTTT. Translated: CSVGVLTEAFF.

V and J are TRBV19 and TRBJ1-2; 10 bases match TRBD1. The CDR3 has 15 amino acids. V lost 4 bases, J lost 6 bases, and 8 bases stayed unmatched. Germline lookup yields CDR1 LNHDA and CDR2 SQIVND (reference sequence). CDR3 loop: CASSRQGAFGNGYTF. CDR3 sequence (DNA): TGTGCCAGTAGTAGACAGGGGGCCTTCGGGAATGGCTACACCTTC.

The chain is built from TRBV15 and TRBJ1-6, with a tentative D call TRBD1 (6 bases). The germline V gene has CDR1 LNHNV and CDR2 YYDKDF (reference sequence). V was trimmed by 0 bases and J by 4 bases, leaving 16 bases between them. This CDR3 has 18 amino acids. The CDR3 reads CATSRDGLTTGYNSPLHF. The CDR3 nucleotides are TGTGCCACCAGCAGAGACGGACTCACGACAGGTTATAATTCACCCCTCCACTTT.

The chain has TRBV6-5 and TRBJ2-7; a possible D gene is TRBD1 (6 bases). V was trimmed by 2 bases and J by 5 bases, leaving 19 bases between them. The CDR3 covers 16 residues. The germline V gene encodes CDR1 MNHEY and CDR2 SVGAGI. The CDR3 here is CASSYRTGPRDDEQYF. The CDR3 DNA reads TGTGCCAGCAGTTACAGAACAGGGCCCCGGGACGACGAGCAGTACTTC.